This TCR beta chain originates from a study of blood T cell repertoires in COVID-19. Germline V gene sequence: CDR1 KGHSH, CDR2 LQKENI. Trimming left V 2 bases short and J 1 base short, with 9 bases between. There are 15 residues in the CDR3. The data were produced by immunoSEQ multiplex PCR, yet TCRdb's version contains in-frame clones alone and is incomplete. This table holds about 230,000 clones, about 91% found once. Sequencing was done on a sample of PBMCs or T cells enriched from blood (not recorded which). This chain joins TRBV18 and TRBJ2-1; D not certain. The source of this sequence is a woman in her thirties or forties with acute COVID-19. The CDR3 DNA is TGTGCCAGCTCACCATCCTCAACTTCCTACAATGAGCAGTTCTTC. Translation: CASSPSSTSYNEQFF.